This T cell receptor (beta chain) was documented in a study of cytomegalovirus exposure and HLA in healthy donors. Notes on the study in general: The authors listed around 150 TCR beta chains as cytomegalovirus-associated.

A multiplex PCR was run with 60 Vbeta primers and 13 Jbeta primers. Method: immunoSEQ multiplex PCR; TCRdb's copy keeps in-frame clones and lacks some. The sample lists 99,000 or so clones, 79% occurring once. The CDR3 contains 15 residues. Germline V gene sequence: CDR1 GTSNPN, CDR2 SVGIG (reference sequence). Trimming took off 0 bases at V and 7 bases at J, with 16 bases between the two ends. Comment on this clone: Its antigen is unknown.

This receptor was obtained from a male donor in good health and CMV-seropositive. The sequencing input was PBMCs. The genes are TRBV30 and TRBJ1-5, with D maybe TRBD1 (5 bases). DNA of the CDR3: TGTGCCTGGAGTGTAGAGTCAGGGAGGAACCAGCCCCAGCATTTT. Translating gives CAWSVESGRNQPQHF. The variable domain in full, completed from reference TRBV30 and TRBJ1-5, reads SQTIHQWPATLVQPVGSPLSLECTVEGTSNPNLYWYRQAAGRGLQLLFYSVGIGQISSEVPQNLSASRPQDRQFILSSKKLLLSDSGFYLCAWSVESGRNQPQHFGDGTRLSIL.